Included here is one T cell receptor beta chain sequence, with context. What it recognizes is unknown. Germline CDR1 is LNHDA and CDR2 is SQIVND (reference sequence). This CDR3 is 14 amino acids long. Trimming cost V 5 bases and J 4 bases, with 14 bases left between them. Free of recent acute infections or vaccinations, the donors were healthy HIV-negative adults. It was into CD45RA+ naive and CD45RA-negative memory subsets that the CD4+ cells were split. This sample stems from a study of shared clonotypes between healthy human individuals. Assay used: immunoSEQ multiplex PCR; TCRdb lists only in-frame clones, some missing. Here the sample spans some 500,000 clones, about 95% being singletons. Notes on the study in general: Clonotypes which were not shared had lower generation probabilities than clonotypes that all four donors shared.

The clonotype originates from a woman aged 25 to 39 in good health. The sequencing input was naive CD4+ T cells sorted from blood. Subset indicated: CD45RA+ positively selected. The chain couples TRBV19 to TRBJ2-5; possible D gene TRBD2, 5 bases. CDR3 amino acids: CASSLWAEGETQYF. The CDR3 nucleotides read TGTGCCAGTAGTTTGTGGGCCGAGGGAGAGACCCAGTACTTC.